Included here is one TCR beta chain sequence, with context. Its target is unknown. The V end lost 0 bases, the J end lost 8 bases, and 16 bases lay between the germline ends. Germline assignment: CDR1 MNHEY and CDR2 SVGAGI. The CDR3 covers 15 residues. This specimen comes from a study of cytomegalovirus exposure and HLA in healthy donors. Study outcomes and limitations: What a later analysis showed was that several of the most significant clusters appeared linked to common viral pathogens.

Primers for the PCR totalled 60 Vbeta and 13 Jbeta. Profiled with immunoSEQ multiplex PCR; TCRdb holds only in-frame clones, not every one. This sample's table has around 70,000 clones. This receptor was identified in a woman aged 40 to 50 in good health and CMV-seropositive. V gene TRBV6-5 combines with J gene TRBJ1-1; D unclear. The sequencing input was PBMCs. The CDR3 region is CASSYSDWRVGEAFF. The DNA for the CDR3 is TGTGCCAGCAGTTACTCTGACTGGAGGGTGGGGGAAGCTTTCTTT.